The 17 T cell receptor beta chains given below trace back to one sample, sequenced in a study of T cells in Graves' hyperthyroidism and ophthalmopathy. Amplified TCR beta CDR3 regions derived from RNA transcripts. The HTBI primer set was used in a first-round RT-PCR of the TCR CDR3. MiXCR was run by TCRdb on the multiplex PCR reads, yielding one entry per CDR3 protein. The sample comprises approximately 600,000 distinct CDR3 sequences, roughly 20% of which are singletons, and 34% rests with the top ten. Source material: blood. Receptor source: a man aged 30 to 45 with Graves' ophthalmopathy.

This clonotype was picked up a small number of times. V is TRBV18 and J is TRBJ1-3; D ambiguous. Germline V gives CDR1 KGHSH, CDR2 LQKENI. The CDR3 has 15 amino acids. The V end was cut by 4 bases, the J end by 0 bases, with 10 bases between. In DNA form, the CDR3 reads TGTGCCAGCTCACTTCCAGAGACCTCTGGAAACACCATATATTTT. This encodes CASSLPETSGNTIYF.

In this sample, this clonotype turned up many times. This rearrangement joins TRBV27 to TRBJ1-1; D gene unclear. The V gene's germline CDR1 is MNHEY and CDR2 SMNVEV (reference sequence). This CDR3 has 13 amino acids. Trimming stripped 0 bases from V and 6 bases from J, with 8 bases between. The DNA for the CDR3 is TGTGCCAGCAGTTTATCCGGTTTCTCTGAAGCTTTCTTT. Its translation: CASSLSGFSEAFF.

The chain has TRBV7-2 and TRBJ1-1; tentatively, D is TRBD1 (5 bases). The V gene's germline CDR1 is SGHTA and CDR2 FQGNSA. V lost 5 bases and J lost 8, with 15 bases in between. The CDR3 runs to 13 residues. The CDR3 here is CASSKVADMEAFF. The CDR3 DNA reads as TGTGCCAGCAGCAAAGTTGCGGACATGGAAGCTTTCTTT.

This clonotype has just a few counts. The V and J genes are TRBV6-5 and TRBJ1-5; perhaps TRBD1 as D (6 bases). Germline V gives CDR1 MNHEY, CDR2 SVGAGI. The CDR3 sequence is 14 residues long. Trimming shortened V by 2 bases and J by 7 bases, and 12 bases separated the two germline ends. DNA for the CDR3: TGTGCCAGCAGTTACGGAGGGGGGTTGCAGCCCCAGCATTTT. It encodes CASSYGGGLQPQHF.

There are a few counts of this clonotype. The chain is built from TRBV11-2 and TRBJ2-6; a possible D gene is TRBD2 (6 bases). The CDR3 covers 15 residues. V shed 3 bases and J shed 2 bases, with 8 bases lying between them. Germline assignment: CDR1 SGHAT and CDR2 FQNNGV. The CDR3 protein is CASSLRETGANVLTF. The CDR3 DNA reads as TGTGCCAGCAGCTTGCGGGAAACTGGGGCCAACGTCCTGACTTTC.

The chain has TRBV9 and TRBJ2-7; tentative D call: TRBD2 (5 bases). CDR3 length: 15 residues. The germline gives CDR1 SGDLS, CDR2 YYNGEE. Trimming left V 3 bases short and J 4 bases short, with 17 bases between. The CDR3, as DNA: TGTGCCAGCAGCGCAACCTCGGGGTCCTGGTACGAGCAGTACTTC. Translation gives CASSATSGSWYEQYF.

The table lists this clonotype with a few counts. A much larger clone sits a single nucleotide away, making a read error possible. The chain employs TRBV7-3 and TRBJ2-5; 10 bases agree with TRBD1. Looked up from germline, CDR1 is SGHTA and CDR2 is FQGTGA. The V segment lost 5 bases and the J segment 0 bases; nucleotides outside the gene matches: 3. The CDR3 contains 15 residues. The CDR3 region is CASSPGTGDQETQYF. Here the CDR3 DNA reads TGTGCCAGCAGCCCCGGGACAGGGGACCAAGAGACCCAGTACTTC.

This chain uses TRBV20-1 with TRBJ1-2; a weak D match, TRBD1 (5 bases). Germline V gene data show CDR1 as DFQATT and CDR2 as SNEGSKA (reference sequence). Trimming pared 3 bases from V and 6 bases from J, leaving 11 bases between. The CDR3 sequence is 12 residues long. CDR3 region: CSASGAEDGYTF. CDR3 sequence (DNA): TGCAGTGCTAGCGGGGCGGAGGATGGCTACACCTTC.

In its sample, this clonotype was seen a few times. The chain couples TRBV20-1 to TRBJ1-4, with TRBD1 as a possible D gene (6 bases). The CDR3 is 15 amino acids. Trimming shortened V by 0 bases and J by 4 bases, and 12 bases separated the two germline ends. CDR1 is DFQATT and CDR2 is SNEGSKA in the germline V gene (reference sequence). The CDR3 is CSARDLDSFNEKLFF. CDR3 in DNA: TGCAGTGCTAGAGACTTGGACAGTTTTAATGAAAAACTGTTTTTT.

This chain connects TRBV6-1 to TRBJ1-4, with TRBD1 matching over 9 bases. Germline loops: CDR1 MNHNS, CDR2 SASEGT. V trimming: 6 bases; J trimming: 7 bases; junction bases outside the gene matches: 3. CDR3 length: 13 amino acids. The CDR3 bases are TGTGCCAGCAGAGGGACAGGGTTTGAAAAACTGTTTTTT. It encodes CASRGTGFEKLFF.

The CDR3 DNA reads TGTGCCAGCAGCCCCCGTGAAGGAGGTAATTCACCCCTCCACTTT. Translation gives CASSPREGGNSPLHF. The chain links TRBV7-9 to TRBJ1-6; D is ambiguous. Germline V gives CDR1 SEHNR, CDR2 FQNEAQ (reference sequence). Trimming pared 5 bases from V and 6 bases from J, leaving 14 bases between. The CDR3 is 15 amino acids.

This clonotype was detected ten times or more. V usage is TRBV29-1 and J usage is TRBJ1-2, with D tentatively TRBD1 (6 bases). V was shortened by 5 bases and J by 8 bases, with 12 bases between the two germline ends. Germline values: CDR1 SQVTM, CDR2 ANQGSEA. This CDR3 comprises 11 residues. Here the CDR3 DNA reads TGCAGCGTTCGGGGGCGAGAGGGCTACACCTTC. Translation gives CSVRGREGYTF.

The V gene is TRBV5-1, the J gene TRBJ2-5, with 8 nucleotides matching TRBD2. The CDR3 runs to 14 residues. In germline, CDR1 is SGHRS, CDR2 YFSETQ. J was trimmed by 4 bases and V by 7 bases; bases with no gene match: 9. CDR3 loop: CASGSSGRTETQYF. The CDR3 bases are TGCGCCAGCGGCTCCAGCGGGAGAACAGAGACCCAGTACTTC.

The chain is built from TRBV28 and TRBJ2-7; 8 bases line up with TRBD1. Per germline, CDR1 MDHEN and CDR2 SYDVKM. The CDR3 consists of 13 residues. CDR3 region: CVVRGPPPYEQYF. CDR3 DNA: TGTGTCGTCAGGGGGCCGCCCCCCTACGAGCAGTACTTC.

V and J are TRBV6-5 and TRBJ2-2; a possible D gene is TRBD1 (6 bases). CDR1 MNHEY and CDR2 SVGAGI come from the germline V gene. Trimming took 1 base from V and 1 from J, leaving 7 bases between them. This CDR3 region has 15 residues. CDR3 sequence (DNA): TGTGCCAGCAGTTACTTGGGACAGAACACCGGGGAGCTGTTTTTT. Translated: CASSYLGQNTGELFF.

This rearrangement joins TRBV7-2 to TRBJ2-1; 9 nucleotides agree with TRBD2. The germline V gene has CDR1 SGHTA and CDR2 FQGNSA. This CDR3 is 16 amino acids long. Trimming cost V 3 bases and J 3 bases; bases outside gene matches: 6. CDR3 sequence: CASSLIAGEFYNEQFF. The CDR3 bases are TGTGCCAGCAGCTTGATAGCGGGAGAATTCTACAATGAGCAGTTCTTC. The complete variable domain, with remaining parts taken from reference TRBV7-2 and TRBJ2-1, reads GAGVSQSPSNKVTEKGKDVELRCDPISGHTALYWYRQSLGQGLEFLIYFQGNSAPDKSGLPSDRFSAERTGGSVSTLTIQRTQQEDSAVYLCASSLIAGEFYNEQFFGPGTRLTVL.

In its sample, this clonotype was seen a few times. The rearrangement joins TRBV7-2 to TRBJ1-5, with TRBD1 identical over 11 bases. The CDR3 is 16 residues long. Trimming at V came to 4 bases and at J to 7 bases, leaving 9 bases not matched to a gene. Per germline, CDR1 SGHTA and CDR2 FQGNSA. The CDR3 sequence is CASSWTGGSALQPQHF. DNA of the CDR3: TGTGCCAGCAGCTGGACAGGGGGCAGCGCGCTACAGCCCCAGCATTTT. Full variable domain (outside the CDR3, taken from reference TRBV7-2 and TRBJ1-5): GAGVSQSPSNKVTEKGKDVELRCDPISGHTALYWYRQSLGQGLEFLIYFQGNSAPDKSGLPSDRFSAERTGGSVSTLTIQRTQQEDSAVYLCASSWTGGSALQPQHFGDGTRLSIL.